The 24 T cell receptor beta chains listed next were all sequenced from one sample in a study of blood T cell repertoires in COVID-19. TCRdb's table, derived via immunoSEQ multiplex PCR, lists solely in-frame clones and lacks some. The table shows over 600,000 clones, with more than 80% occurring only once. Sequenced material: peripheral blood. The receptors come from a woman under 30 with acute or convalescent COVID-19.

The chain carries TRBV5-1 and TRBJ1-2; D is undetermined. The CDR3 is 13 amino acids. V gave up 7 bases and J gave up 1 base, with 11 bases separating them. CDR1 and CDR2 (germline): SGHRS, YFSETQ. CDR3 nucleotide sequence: TGCGCCAGCGGAGAGGCTAATAACTATGGCTACACCTTC. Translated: CASGEANNYGYTF.

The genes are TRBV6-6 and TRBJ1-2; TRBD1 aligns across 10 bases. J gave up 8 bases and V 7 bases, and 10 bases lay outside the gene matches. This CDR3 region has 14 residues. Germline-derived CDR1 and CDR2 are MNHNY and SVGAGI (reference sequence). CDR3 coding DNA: TGTGCCAGCAAAGGGACAGGGGACGCGGGGGGCTACACCTTC. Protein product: CASKGTGDAGGYTF.

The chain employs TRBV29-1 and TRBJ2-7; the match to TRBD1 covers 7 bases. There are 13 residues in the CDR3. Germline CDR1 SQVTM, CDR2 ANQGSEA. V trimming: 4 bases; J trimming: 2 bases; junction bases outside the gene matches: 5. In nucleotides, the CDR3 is TGCAGCGTTGGAGGGGGCCTAGCCTACGAGCAGTACTTC. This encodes CSVGGGLAYEQYF.

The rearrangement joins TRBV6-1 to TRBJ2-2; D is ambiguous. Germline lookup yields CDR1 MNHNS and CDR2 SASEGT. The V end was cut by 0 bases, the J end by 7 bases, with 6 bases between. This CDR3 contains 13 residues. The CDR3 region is CASSEARIGELFF. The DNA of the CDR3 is TGTGCCAGCAGTGAAGCTCGTATCGGGGAGCTGTTTTTT.

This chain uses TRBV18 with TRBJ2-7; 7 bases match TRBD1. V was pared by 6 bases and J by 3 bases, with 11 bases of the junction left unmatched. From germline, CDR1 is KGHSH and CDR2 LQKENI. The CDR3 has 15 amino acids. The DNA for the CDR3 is TGTGCCAGCTCCACAGATGTAGGGGGCCTCTACGAGCAGTACTTC. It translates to CASSTDVGGLYEQYF.

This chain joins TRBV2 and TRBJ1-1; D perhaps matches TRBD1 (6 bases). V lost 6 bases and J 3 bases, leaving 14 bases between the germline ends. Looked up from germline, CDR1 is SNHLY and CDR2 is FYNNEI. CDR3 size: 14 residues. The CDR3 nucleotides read TGTGCCAGCAGAGACAGGTTGCGGGACACTGAAGCTTTCTTT. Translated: CASRDRLRDTEAFF.

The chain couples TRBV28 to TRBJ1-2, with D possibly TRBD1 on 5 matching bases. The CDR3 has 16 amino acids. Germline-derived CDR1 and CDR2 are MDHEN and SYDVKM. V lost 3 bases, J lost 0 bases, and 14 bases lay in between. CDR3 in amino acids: CASSLTVGQANYGYTF. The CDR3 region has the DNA TGTGCCAGCAGTTTGACTGTGGGGCAAGCTAACTATGGCTACACCTTC.

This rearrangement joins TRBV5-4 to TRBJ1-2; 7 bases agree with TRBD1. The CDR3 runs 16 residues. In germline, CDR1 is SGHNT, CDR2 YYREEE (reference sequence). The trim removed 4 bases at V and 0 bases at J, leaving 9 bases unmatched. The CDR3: CASSHLGQAPNYGYTF. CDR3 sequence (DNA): TGTGCCAGCAGCCATCTTGGACAGGCGCCTAACTATGGCTACACCTTC.

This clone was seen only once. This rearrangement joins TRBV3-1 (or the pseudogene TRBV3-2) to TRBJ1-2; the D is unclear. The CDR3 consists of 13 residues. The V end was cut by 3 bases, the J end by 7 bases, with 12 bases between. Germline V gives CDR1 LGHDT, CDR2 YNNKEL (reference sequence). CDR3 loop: CASSHHGYLGYTF. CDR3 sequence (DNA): TGTGCCAGCAGCCACCACGGGTACCTTGGCTACACCTTC.

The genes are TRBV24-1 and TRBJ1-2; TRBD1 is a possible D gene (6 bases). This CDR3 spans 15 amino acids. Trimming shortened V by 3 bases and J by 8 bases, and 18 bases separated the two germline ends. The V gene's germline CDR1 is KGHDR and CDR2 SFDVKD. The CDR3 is CATSDPQTGSGGYTF. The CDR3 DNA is TGTGCCACCAGTGATCCACAAACAGGGTCTGGCGGCTACACCTTC.

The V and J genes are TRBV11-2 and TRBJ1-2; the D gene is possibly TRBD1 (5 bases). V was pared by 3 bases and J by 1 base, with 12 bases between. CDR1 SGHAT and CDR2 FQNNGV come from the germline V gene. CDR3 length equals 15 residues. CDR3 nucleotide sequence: TGTGCCAGCAGCTTCGTAGCAGGGATTAACTATGGCTACACCTTC. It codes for CASSFVAGINYGYTF.

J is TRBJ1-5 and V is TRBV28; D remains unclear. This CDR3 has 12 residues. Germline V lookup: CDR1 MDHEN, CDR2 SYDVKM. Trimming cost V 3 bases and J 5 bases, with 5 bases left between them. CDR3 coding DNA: TGTGCCAGCAGTTTTTCCTATCAGCCCCAGCATTTT. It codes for CASSFSYQPQHF.

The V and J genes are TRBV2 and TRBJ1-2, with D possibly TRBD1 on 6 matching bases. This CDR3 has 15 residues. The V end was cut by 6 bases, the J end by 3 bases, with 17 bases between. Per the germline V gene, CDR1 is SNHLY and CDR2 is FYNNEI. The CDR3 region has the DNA TGTGCCAGCAGCCGGGACACAGAGCCCGACTATGGCTACACCTTC. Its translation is CASSRDTEPDYGYTF.

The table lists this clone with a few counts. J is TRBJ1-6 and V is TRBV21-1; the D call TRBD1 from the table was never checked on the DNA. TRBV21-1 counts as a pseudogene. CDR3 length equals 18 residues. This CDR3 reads CASSQTPIDRGRNSPLHF. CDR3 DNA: TGTGCCAGCAGCCAAACCCCGATCGACAGGGGTAGGAATTCACCCCTCCACTTT.

CDR3 sequence (DNA): TGTGCCAGTAGTGCCACAACACAGGGGGCGGAGGCTGAAGCTTTCTTT. Translation gives CASSATTQGAEAEAFF. The chain is built from TRBV19 and TRBJ1-1; 9 positions match TRBD1. The CDR3 is made up of 16 amino acids. CDR1 is LNHDA, CDR2 SQIVND, per germline (reference sequence). V shed 5 bases and J 6 bases; nucleotides not matched to a gene: 13.

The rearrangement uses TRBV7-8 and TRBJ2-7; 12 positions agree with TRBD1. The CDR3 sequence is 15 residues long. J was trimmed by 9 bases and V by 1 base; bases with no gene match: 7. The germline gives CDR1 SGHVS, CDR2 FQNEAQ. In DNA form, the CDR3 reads TGTGCCAGCAGCTTAGGGGGGACAGGGGGCTCCGGGCAGTACTTC. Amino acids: CASSLGGTGGSGQYF.

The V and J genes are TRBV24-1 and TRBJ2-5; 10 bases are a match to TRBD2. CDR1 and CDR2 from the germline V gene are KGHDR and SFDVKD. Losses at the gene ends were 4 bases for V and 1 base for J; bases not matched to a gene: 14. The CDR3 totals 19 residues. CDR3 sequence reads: CATSEARGASGGLQETQYF. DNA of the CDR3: TGTGCCACCAGTGAGGCCCGGGGGGCTAGCGGGGGTCTCCAAGAGACCCAGTACTTC.

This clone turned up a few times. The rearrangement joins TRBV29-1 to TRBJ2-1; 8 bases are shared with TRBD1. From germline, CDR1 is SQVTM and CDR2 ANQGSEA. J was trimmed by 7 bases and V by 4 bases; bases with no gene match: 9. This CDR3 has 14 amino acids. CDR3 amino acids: CSVGRDRRFNEQFF. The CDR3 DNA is TGCAGCGTTGGACGGGACAGGAGGTTTAATGAGCAGTTCTTC.

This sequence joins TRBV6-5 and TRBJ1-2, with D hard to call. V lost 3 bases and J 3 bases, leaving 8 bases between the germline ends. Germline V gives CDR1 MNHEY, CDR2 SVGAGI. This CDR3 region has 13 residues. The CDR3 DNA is TGTGCCAGCAGTTATAGCCCGCACTATGGCTACACCTTC. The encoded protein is CASSYSPHYGYTF.

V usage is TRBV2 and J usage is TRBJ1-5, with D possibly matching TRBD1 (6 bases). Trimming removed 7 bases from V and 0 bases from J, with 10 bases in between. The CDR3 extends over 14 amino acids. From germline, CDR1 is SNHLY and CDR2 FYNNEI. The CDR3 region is CASIRDNSNQPQHF. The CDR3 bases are TGTGCCAGCATTAGGGACAATAGCAATCAGCCCCAGCATTTT.

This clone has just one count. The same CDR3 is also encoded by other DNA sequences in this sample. In nucleotides, the CDR3 is TGTGCCAGCAGTTCATTTTATAATTCACCCCTCCACTTT. This codes for CASSSFYNSPLHF. The rearrangement uses TRBV12-3 or TRBV12-4 and TRBJ1-6; D remains unclear. Trimming removed 4 bases at V and 4 bases at J, with 5 bases between. There are 13 residues in the CDR3.

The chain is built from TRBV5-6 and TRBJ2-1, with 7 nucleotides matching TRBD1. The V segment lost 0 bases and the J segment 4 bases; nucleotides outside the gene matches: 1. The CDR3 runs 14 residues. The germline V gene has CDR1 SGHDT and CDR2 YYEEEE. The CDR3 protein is CASSLARGYNEQFF. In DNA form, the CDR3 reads TGTGCCAGCAGCTTGGCCAGGGGGTACAATGAGCAGTTCTTC. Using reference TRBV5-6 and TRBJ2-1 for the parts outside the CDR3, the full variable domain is DAGVTQSPTHLIKTRGQQVTLRCSPKSGHDTVSWYQQALGQGPQFIFQYYEEEERQRGNFPDRFSGHQFPNYSSELNVNALLLGDSALYLCASSLARGYNEQFFGPGTRLTVL.

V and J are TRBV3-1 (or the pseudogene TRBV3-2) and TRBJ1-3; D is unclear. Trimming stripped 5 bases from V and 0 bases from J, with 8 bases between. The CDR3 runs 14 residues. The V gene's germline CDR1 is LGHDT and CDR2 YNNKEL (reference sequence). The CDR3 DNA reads TGTGCCAGCAGCACCCTGAGCTCTGGAAACACCATATATTTT. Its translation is CASSTLSSGNTIYF.

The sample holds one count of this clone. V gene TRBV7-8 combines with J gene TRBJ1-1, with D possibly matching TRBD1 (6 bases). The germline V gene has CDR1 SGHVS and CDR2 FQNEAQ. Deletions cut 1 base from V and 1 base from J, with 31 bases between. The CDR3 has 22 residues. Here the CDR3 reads CASSLVYVMPPLSGTRNTEAFF. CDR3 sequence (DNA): TGTGCCAGCAGCTTAGTCTACGTCATGCCGCCCTTAAGTGGGACAAGGAACACTGAAGCTTTCTTT.